Listed here are 25 T cell receptor beta chains from one sample, sequenced in a study of T cells in women clearing cervical HPV infection. This table comes from immunoSEQ multiplex PCR, and its TCRdb copy is limited to in-frame clones, with some not included. The sample spans some 41,000 clones; the ten largest clones claim less than 6%. Sequencing was performed on blood buffy coat. These receptors originate from a woman aged 18-69 years with a cervical HPV16 infection that either progressed to CIN3+ or cleared (not recorded which).

Details on this clone: The DNA ends 3 residues before the CDR3 does, and the rest of the CDR3 is filled in from the germline J gene. This chain links TRBV7-2 with TRBJ2-1, with D tentatively TRBD1 or TRBD2 (5 bases each). Germline V lookup: CDR1 SGHTA, CDR2 FQGNSA. Trimming took 3 bases from V and 2 from J, leaving 11 bases between them. The CDR3 loop spans 15 amino acids. CDR3 sequence reads: CASSFRESPYNEQFF. The CDR3 DNA, read in part, is TGTGCCAGCAGCTTCAGGGAGAGCCCCTACAATGAG.

As to this clone: The CDR3 end lies 3 residues beyond the end of the read and is filled in from the germline J gene. The rearrangement joins TRBV5-4 to TRBJ2-5; 7 bases line up with TRBD1. Germline CDR1 is SGHNT and CDR2 is YYREEE (reference sequence). V gave up 0 bases and J gave up 4 bases; unmatched junction bases: 6. The CDR3 loop spans 15 amino acids. CDR3 bases read: TGTGCCAGCAGCTTGGGACAGGGCCGGTTAGAGACC. Its translation is CASSLGQGRLET. The whole CDR3 protein reads CASSLGQGRLETQYF.

Comment on this clone: The sequence runs out 3 residues before the end of the CDR3; the remainder is reconstructed from the germline J gene. The chain uses TRBV7-9 and TRBJ2-7, with TRBD1 as a possible D gene (6 bases). CDR3 length equals 14 residues. Germline CDR1 and CDR2: SEHNR and FQNEAQ (reference sequence). The V and J ends lost 5 bases and 3 bases respectively, with 14 bases between them. The sequenced part of the CDR3 DNA is TGTGCCAGCAGCACAGCGGACAGCGGCTACGAG. This encodes CASSTADSGYE. The CDR3 in its entirety is CASSTADSGYEQYF.

Points on this clone: The CDR3 goes on 3 residues after the read ends, and that part is filled in from the germline J gene. This chain links TRBV27 with TRBJ2-1; D is possibly TRBD2 (6 bases). This CDR3 is 15 amino acids long. V lost 2 bases to trimming and J lost 0 bases, with 8 bases between them. CDR1 is MNHEY and CDR2 is SMNVEV in the germline V gene (reference sequence). This CDR3 reads CASSLGDFSYNEQFF. The CDR3 DNA, read in part, is TGTGCCAGCAGTTTAGGGGACTTCTCCTACAATGAG.

As regards this clone: The read falls 3 residues short of the CDR3 end, and the missing part is taken from the germline J gene. V gene TRBV7-6 combines with J gene TRBJ2-5; TRBD2 might be the D (6 bases). The CDR3 loop spans 13 amino acids. V was pared by 6 bases and J by 4 bases, with 12 bases between. CDR1 SGHVS and CDR2 FNYEAQ come from the germline V gene. CDR3 DNA, as far as it was read: TGTGCCAGCAGGGGGGGAATGGTAGAGACC. Protein: CASRGGMVET. The whole CDR3 protein is CASRGGMVETQYF.

Note on this clone: The read gets to within 3 residues of the CDR3 end, and the germline J gene fills in the rest. The V call is TRBV20-1, the J call TRBJ2-3; 7 bases fit TRBD2. The CDR3 loop spans 16 amino acids. J gave up 2 bases and V 5 bases, and 13 bases lay outside the gene matches. CDR1 DFQATT and CDR2 SNEGSKA come from the germline V gene (reference sequence). The CDR3: CSAPSSGGGSTDTQYF. The CDR3 DNA, read in part, is TGCAGTGCTCCTAGTAGTGGGGGGGGATCCACAGATACG.

Regarding this clone: With the read ending 3 residues before the CDR3 end, the germline J gene is used to fill in that end. This chain links TRBV27 with TRBJ1-4; tentatively, D is TRBD1 (6 bases). The CDR3 contains 14 residues. Germline loops: CDR1 MNHEY, CDR2 SMNVEV (reference sequence). Trimming left V 4 bases short and J 6 bases short, with 12 bases between. The CDR3 sequence is CASSSFRGDEKLFF. The part of the CDR3 DNA that was read is TGTGCCAGCAGTTCTTTCAGGGGAGATGAAAAA. Together with reference TRBV27 and TRBJ1-4, the CDR3 gives the full variable domain: EAQVTQNPRYLITVTGKKLTVTCSQNMNHEYMSWYRQDPGLGLRQIYYSMNVEVTDKGDVPEGYKVSRKEKRNFPLILESPSPNQTSLYFCASSSFRGDEKLFFGSGTQLSVL.

Concerning this clone: With the read ending 3 residues before the CDR3 end, the germline J gene is used to fill in that end. The chain uses TRBV20-1 and TRBJ1-2, with 11 bases fitting TRBD1. CDR1 DFQATT and CDR2 SNEGSKA come from the germline V gene (reference sequence). This CDR3 is built from 15 residues. V trimming: 0 bases; J trimming: 7 bases; junction bases outside the gene matches: 7. The DNA read from the CDR3 is TGCAGTGCTAGAGATGGAGGACAGGGGGCGTTTGGC. Protein: CSARDGGQGAFG. The complete CDR3 protein is CSARDGGQGAFGYTF.

This chain's CDR3 is CASSLSAGGNEKLFF. CDR3 bases read: TGTGCCAGCAGCTTATCGGCAGGGGGCAACGAAAAG. The chain employs TRBV7-9 and TRBJ2-2; 8 bases map to TRBD1. The read falls 3 residues short of the CDR3 end, and the missing part is taken from the germline J gene. Looked up from germline, CDR1 is SEHNR and CDR2 is FQNEAQ (reference sequence). The CDR3 length is 15 residues.

Of note for this clone: An end of the junction does not agree with germline; a read error may underlie this. The CDR3 goes on 3 residues after the read ends, and that part is filled in from the germline J gene. The rearrangement joins TRBV19 to TRBJ1-2, with 7 bases matching TRBD1. Germline assignment: CDR1 LNHDA and CDR2 SQIVND (reference sequence). The CDR3 runs 13 residues. CDR3 sequence reads: CASSPRQGNGYTF. The sequenced part of the CDR3 DNA is TGTGCCAGTAGTCCGCGACAGGGCAATGGG.

On this clone: The read terminates 3 residues ahead of where the CDR3 ends, so the germline J gene completes it. This sequence joins TRBV5-1 and TRBJ2-2; 10 bases fit TRBD2. V dropped 0 bases and J dropped 6; count of bases not matched to a gene: 11. The CDR3 is 18 amino acids. CDR1 and CDR2 from the germline V gene are SGHRS and YFSETQ. The CDR3 reads CASSLDASGGPLAGELFF. The sequenced CDR3 bases are TGCGCCAGCAGCTTGGATGCTAGCGGGGGCCCTTTGGCCGGGGAG.

Notes on this clone: The CDR3 end is not reached by the read, which stops 3 residues before it; the germline J gene fills it in. The chain employs TRBV30 and TRBJ1-1; 9 bases line up with TRBD1. CDR1 GTSNPN and CDR2 SVGIG come from the germline V gene (reference sequence). V lost 0 bases, J lost 7 bases, and 3 bases stayed unmatched. The CDR3 is 13 residues long. The CDR3 is CAWSVTGGSEAFF. CDR3 bases read: TGTGCCTGGAGTGTAACAGGGGGCAGTGAA. The whole variable domain, filled in from reference TRBV30 and TRBJ1-1, reads SQTIHQWPATLVQPVGSPLSLECTVEGTSNPNLYWYRQAAGRGLQLLFYSVGIGQISSEVPQNLSASRPQDRQFILSSKKLLLSDSGFYLCAWSVTGGSEAFFGQGTRLTVV.

Turning to this clone: The CDR3 end is not reached by the read, which stops 3 residues before it; the germline J gene fills it in. The chain recombines TRBV7-9 with TRBJ2-3; perhaps TRBD2 as D (6 bases). The CDR3 length is 15 residues. Germline loops: CDR1 SEHNR, CDR2 FQNEAQ (reference sequence). Partial CDR3 DNA: TGTGCCAGCAGCCCCGGGCGGGGAGTGGCGGAGACG. Its translation: CASSPGRGVAET. The full-length CDR3 reads as CASSPGRGVAETQYF.

Worth noting for this clone: The CDR3 end is not reached by the read, which stops 3 residues before it; the germline J gene fills it in. The V call is TRBV20-1, the J call TRBJ2-7; TRBD2 matches at 8 bases. Trimming at V came to 3 bases and at J to 0 bases, leaving 4 bases not matched to a gene. CDR3 length: 14 amino acids. CDR1 is DFQATT, CDR2 SNEGSKA, per germline (reference sequence). CDR3 bases read: TGCAGTGCTAGCCAACTAGCGGCCTCCTACGAG. This encodes CSASQLAASYE. The CDR3 in its entirety is CSASQLAASYEQYF.

On this clone itself: The read terminates 3 residues ahead of where the CDR3 ends, so the germline J gene completes it. This chain uses TRBV20-1 with TRBJ1-5; 8 bases match TRBD1. Trimming removed 0 bases from V and 6 bases from J; junction bases left unmatched: 13. The CDR3 is 17 amino acids. Germline V lookup: CDR1 DFQATT, CDR2 SNEGSKA (reference sequence). CDR3 sequence reads: CSARDRGQKEKGQPQHF. Partial CDR3 DNA: TGCAGTGCTAGAGACAGGGGGCAGAAAGAGAAGGGTCAGCCC.

CDR3 in amino acids: CASTPGDTYTF. The CDR3 DNA, read in part, is TGTGCCAGCACCCCAGGAGATACC. The J gene is TRBJ1-2, the V gene TRBV7-2; D is unresolved. The read halts 3 residues ahead of the CDR3 end, with the missing end drawn from the germline J gene. Germline assignment: CDR1 SGHTA and CDR2 FQGNSA. This CDR3 is 11 amino acids long.

Points on this clone: The read terminates 3 residues ahead of where the CDR3 ends, so the germline J gene completes it. This sequence joins TRBV19 and TRBJ2-2; maybe TRBD2 (5 bases). Germline values: CDR1 LNHDA, CDR2 SQIVND (reference sequence). This CDR3 has 16 residues. CDR3 DNA, as far as it was read: TGTGCCAGTACCATGGACTCGGCCGCGTTGGATTCACCG. Protein sequence: CASTMDSAALDSP. The full CDR3 protein reads CASTMDSAALDSPLFF.

In the case of this clone: The sequenced fragment ends 3 residues before the CDR3 boundary, so the rest is inferred from the germline J gene. The chain combines TRBV19 with TRBJ1-4, with 7 nucleotides matching TRBD1. The CDR3 is 14 residues long. CDR1 is LNHDA and CDR2 is SQIVND in the germline V gene (reference sequence). Trimming removed 3 bases from V and 7 bases from J; junction bases left unmatched: 5. The CDR3 here is CASSMGTATEKLFF. The part of the CDR3 DNA that was read is TGTGCCAGTAGTATGGGGACAGCCACTGAAAAA.

As for this clone: Read data end 3 residues before the CDR3 end; the end is taken from the germline J gene. The chain employs TRBV10-3 and TRBJ2-1; 12 nucleotides agree with TRBD2. The germline V gene encodes CDR1 ENHRY and CDR2 SYGVKD. The CDR3 totals 15 residues. The ends lost 5 bases at V and 3 bases at J; junction bases unmatched: 2. The covered CDR3 bases are TGTGCCATCAGTTGGACTAGCGGGAACTACAATGAG. Amino acid sequence: CAISWTSGNYNE. The entire CDR3 protein reads CAISWTSGNYNEQFF.

Concerning this clone: The read falls 3 residues short of the CDR3 end, and the missing part is taken from the germline J gene. This rearrangement joins TRBV30 to TRBJ1-6, with 9 positions matching TRBD1. This CDR3 is 14 amino acids long. With V trimmed by 7 bases and J by 8 bases, 9 bases remained unmatched. In germline, CDR1 is GTSNPN, CDR2 SVGIG (reference sequence). The CDR3 sequence: CASNTRTGDSPLHF. CDR3 bases read: TGTGCCTCGAACACCCGGACAGGGGATTCACCC.

Comments on this clone: The read stops 3 residues short of the end of the CDR3; the missing end is completed from the germline J gene. The chain employs TRBV7-2 and TRBJ1-2, with D possibly TRBD1 on 6 matching bases. There are 14 residues in the CDR3. Germline CDR1 is SGHTA and CDR2 is FQGNSA. The DNA read from the CDR3 is TGTGCCAGCAGCCCCTATCACCTTCAGGGGGGC. It translates to CASSPYHLQGG. The whole CDR3 is CASSPYHLQGGYTF. The variable domain in full, with the rest retrieved from reference TRBV7-2 and TRBJ1-2, is GAGVSQSPSNKVTEKGKDVELRCDPISGHTALYWYRQSLGQGLEFLIYFQGNSAPDKSGLPSDRFSAERTGGSVSTLTIQRTQQEDSAVYLCASSPYHLQGGYTFGSGTRLTVV.

With regard to this clone: The read comes to an end 3 residues before the CDR3 does, leaving the germline J gene to fill in the end. The chain employs TRBV7-3 and TRBJ1-2; 8 bases agree with TRBD1. CDR1 is SGHTA and CDR2 is FQGTGA in the germline V gene. This CDR3 contains 14 residues. The DNA read from the CDR3 is TGTGCCAGCAGCTTAGACAGGGGCGTTGAGGAC. Encoded protein: CASSLDRGVED. The full CDR3 protein reads CASSLDRGVEDYTF. The whole variable domain, remainder taken from reference TRBV7-3 and TRBJ1-2, is GAGVSQTPSNKVTEKGKYVELRCDPISGHTALYWYRQSLGQGPEFLIYFQGTGAADDSGLPNDRFFAVRPEGSVSTLKIQRTERGDSAVYLCASSLDRGVEDYTFGSGTRLTVV.

Remarks on this clone: With the read ending 3 residues before the CDR3 end, the germline J gene is used to fill in that end. The V call is TRBV10-3, the J call TRBJ2-7; D may be TRBD2 (7 bases). With 3 bases removed from V and 6 bases from J, the gap between germline ends came to 24 bases. In germline, CDR1 is ENHRY, CDR2 SYGVKD. This CDR3 has 17 amino acids. The CDR3 bases that were read are TGTGCCATCAGTGACACCTCGGGGGGCGGACGCCCGGGCGAG. Translating it yields CAISDTSGGGRPGE. The CDR3, in full, reads CAISDTSGGGRPGEQYF.

Notes on this clone: Read data end 3 residues before the CDR3 end; the end is taken from the germline J gene. The same CDR3 can be traced to other DNA sequences in this sample. The rearrangement joins TRBV2 to TRBJ1-3; 9 positions match TRBD1. The V segment lost 6 bases and the J segment 2 bases; nucleotides outside the gene matches: 2. Germline CDR1 and CDR2: SNHLY and FYNNEI. The length of the CDR3 is 14 residues. The CDR3: CASRDRGAGNTIYF. The part of the CDR3 DNA that was read is TGTGCCAGCAGGGACAGGGGAGCTGGAAACACC.

On this clone itself: The read terminates 3 residues before the CDR3 end, so the remaining end is supplied by the germline J gene. The chain uses TRBV7-9 and TRBJ1-2; no firm D call. Germline CDR1 is SEHNR and CDR2 is FQNEAQ (reference sequence). The CDR3 runs to 13 residues. CDR3 bases read: TGTGCCAGCAGCTTCACTAGCGGGAGAATC. This sequence encodes CASSFTSGRI. The full CDR3 protein reads CASSFTSGRIYTF.